This T cell receptor (beta chain) was identified in a study of cytomegalovirus exposure and HLA in healthy donors. Study-level findings and limits: Listed as cytomegalovirus-associated were about 160 TCR beta chains. A later analysis linked a missense DCLRE1C variant to TCR beta V- and J-gene trimming.

In the PCR, 60 Vbeta and 13 Jbeta primers were used. The assay was immunoSEQ multiplex PCR, and TCRdb's table has in-frame clones only and misses some. The table lists around 280,000 clones, around 90% of them singletons, with about 2.5% in the top ten. The germline V gene has CDR1 SGHRS and CDR2 YFSETQ. V lost 0 bases to trimming and J lost 3 bases, with 7 bases between them. The CDR3 has 13 residues. As regards this clone: What it binds is not known.

The sequencing input was PBMCs. This sequence originates from a woman younger than 30 in good health and CMV-seronegative. The V and J genes are TRBV5-1 and TRBJ2-7; no firm D call. The CDR3 spells CASSLEQNYEQYF. The CDR3, as DNA: TGCGCCAGCAGCTTGGAACAGAACTACGAGCAGTACTTC. Filled out from reference TRBV5-1 and TRBJ2-7, the complete variable domain reads KAGVTQTPRYLIKTRGQQVTLSCSPISGHRSVSWYQQTPGQGLQFLFEYFSETQRNKGNFPGRFSGRQFSNSRSEMNVSTLELGDSALYLCASSLEQNYEQYFGPGTRLTVT.